Below are 7 T cell receptor beta chains sequenced from a single sample in a study of T cells in Graves' hyperthyroidism and ophthalmopathy. RNA transcripts yielded amplified TCR beta CDR3 regions. HTBI primers were the set used in a first-round RT-PCR of the TCR CDR3. TCRdb recomputed calls from the multiplex PCR reads with MiXCR, one row per CDR3 protein. In the table there are more than 40,000 distinct CDR3 sequences, more than 40% of which are singletons. The specimen sequenced was peripheral blood or thyroid tissue (not recorded which). These TCRs come from a woman aged 45 to 65 with Graves' hyperthyroidism.

The CDR3 spells CASRERVATEAFF. Here the CDR3 DNA reads TGTGCCAGCAGGGAAAGGGTAGCCACTGAAGCTTTCTTT. The rearrangement links TRBV6-6 to TRBJ1-1; D call uncertain. The CDR3 runs to 13 residues. Trimming shortened V by 6 bases and J by 4 bases, and 12 bases separated the two germline ends. CDR1 and CDR2 (germline): MNHNY, SVGAGI (reference sequence).

This clonotype was picked up many times. The chain uses TRBV20-1 and TRBJ2-7; no firm D call. From germline, CDR1 is DFQATT and CDR2 SNEGSKA (reference sequence). V was pared by 0 bases and J by 4 bases, with 10 bases between. The CDR3 contains 13 residues. Here the CDR3 DNA reads TGCAGTGCTAGAGATCGGCTCCTGTACGAGCAGTACTTC. Translating gives CSARDRLLYEQYF.

This clonotype was seen many times. The gene calls are TRBV15 and TRBJ2-3, with no clear D. The CDR3 has 15 residues. In germline, CDR1 is LNHNV, CDR2 YYDKDF (reference sequence). Trimming stripped 0 bases from V and 4 bases from J, with 11 bases between. CDR3 DNA: TGTGCCACCAGCAGAGATAGATCAGCTCCAGATACGCAGTATTTT. It translates to CATSRDRSAPDTQYF.

The genes are TRBV2 and TRBJ2-5, with D tentatively TRBD1 or TRBD2 (5 bases each). The CDR3 is made up of 14 amino acids. The germline V and J ends were trimmed by 7 bases and 9 bases, with 21 bases remaining between them. Germline CDR1 is SNHLY and CDR2 is FYNNEI. For the CDR3, the DNA is TGTGCCAGCAAGGGGAGCTATAGCAATCAGCCCCAGTACTTC. As protein: CASKGSYSNQPQYF.

The CDR3 nucleotides are TGTGCCAGCAGCACCCCGGGGACTGAAGCTTTCTTT. Protein: CASSTPGTEAFF. V is TRBV7-6 and J is TRBJ1-1; D is uncertain. Germline V CDR1 and CDR2: SGHVS, FNYEAQ. V was clipped by 5 bases and J by 5 bases, with 9 bases between them. The CDR3 loop spans 12 amino acids.

There are a few counts of this clonotype. The chain couples TRBV10-1 to TRBJ2-1; D remains ambiguous. The CDR3 has 12 residues. The ends were cut back, 4 bases at V and 10 bases at J, with 11 bases in the middle. Germline CDR1 WNHNN, CDR2 SYGVQD (reference sequence). In nucleotides, the CDR3 is TGCGCCAGCAGTGCAGTTGAAGGGGAGCAGTTCTTC. This translates into CASSAVEGEQFF.

This clonotype was recorded many times. The chain joins TRBV30 to TRBJ1-1; D call uncertain. The CDR3 is 13 residues long. V was trimmed by 2 bases and J by 2 bases, leaving 9 bases between them. Germline lookup yields CDR1 GTSNPN and CDR2 SVGIG (reference sequence). CDR3 sequence reads: CAWSITLNTEAFF. The CDR3 bases are TGTGCCTGGAGTATAACGCTAAACACTGAAGCTTTCTTT.